The 18 T cell receptor beta chains in this list originate from one sample, sequenced in a study of blood T cell repertoires in COVID-19. This table comes from immunoSEQ multiplex PCR, and its TCRdb copy is limited to in-frame clones, with some not included. Among 180,000 or so clones listed, about 85% were seen once. The sequenced sample consisted of peripheral blood. The receptors derive from a woman aged 80 or over with acute or convalescent COVID-19.

The V call is TRBV6-5, the J call TRBJ1-5; tentative D call: TRBD1 (6 bases). The ends were cut back, 8 bases at V and 4 bases at J, with 9 bases in the middle. There are 12 residues in the CDR3. The germline gives CDR1 MNHEY, CDR2 SVGAGI. The CDR3 nucleotides are TGTGCCAGCGGACAGTTTAATCAGCCCCAGCATTTT. Translated, it gives CASGQFNQPQHF.

The chain recombines TRBV5-1 with TRBJ1-2, with 8 bases lining up with TRBD1. The CDR3 length is 14 residues. The V and J ends lost 4 bases and 4 bases, in that order; junction bases with no gene match: 6. Germline CDR1 is SGHRS and CDR2 is YFSETQ. CDR3 protein: CASSPDRVIYGYTF. DNA for the CDR3: TGCGCCAGCAGCCCGGACAGGGTAATCTATGGCTACACCTTC.

This rearrangement joins TRBV4-1 to TRBJ1-1, with 10 bases matching TRBD1. Germline assignment: CDR1 MGHRA and CDR2 YSYEKL. The CDR3 runs to 13 residues. J was trimmed by 6 bases and V by 7 bases; bases with no gene match: 5. This chain's CDR3 is CASKGTGDPEAFF. The CDR3 DNA is TGCGCCAGCAAAGGGACAGGGGATCCTGAAGCTTTCTTT.

This clone was seen a few times. The rearrangement links TRBV6-5 to TRBJ1-3; perhaps TRBD1 as D (5 bases). The germline V and J ends were trimmed by 6 bases and 0 bases, with 12 bases remaining between them. Germline assignment: CDR1 MNHEY and CDR2 SVGAGI. The CDR3 runs to 15 residues. CDR3 loop: CASRLQVSSGNTIYF. The CDR3 DNA sequence: TGTGCCAGCAGATTACAGGTTTCCTCTGGAAACACCATATATTTT.

As regards this clone: Different DNA sequences within this sample yield the same CDR3. This rearrangement joins TRBV7-9 to TRBJ2-1, with TRBD2 identical over 9 bases. The germline V gene encodes CDR1 SEHNR and CDR2 FQNEAQ (reference sequence). With 2 bases clipped from V and 10 bases from J, the junction kept 0 bases outside the gene matches. The length of the CDR3 is 12 residues. CDR3 residues: CASSLTSGEQFF. The CDR3 bases are TGTGCCAGCAGCTTAACTAGCGGGGAGCAGTTCTTC.

The chain uses TRBV11-3 and TRBJ2-2, with TRBD2 matching 9 bases. V was clipped by 6 bases and J by 3 bases; unmatched bases: 2. The CDR3 totals 14 residues. Germline lookup yields CDR1 SGHNT and CDR2 YENEEA. CDR3 nucleotide sequence: TGTGCCAGCAGTCTAGCGGGATACACCGGGGAGCTGTTTTTT. Protein sequence: CASSLAGYTGELFF.

The chain couples TRBV28 to TRBJ2-5; 9 nucleotides line up with TRBD2. V shed 5 bases, J shed 5 bases, and the junction held 18 bases outside the gene matches. Germline CDR1 reads MDHEN; CDR2 reads SYDVKM. This CDR3 has 18 residues. The CDR3 DNA follows: TGTGCCAGCAGTAGACCGGGACTAGCCCCCCCAAGTAGCGAGACCCAGTACTTC. Translated, it gives CASSRPGLAPPSSETQYF.

This clone was picked up one time. CDR3 loop: CASSQEVGVRGTGDTIYF. The CDR3 DNA reads TGCGCCAGCAGCCAAGAGGTCGGGGTTCGTGGCACAGGGGACACCATATATTTT. The rearrangement joins TRBV4-1 to TRBJ1-3, with 7 bases aligning to TRBD1. V trimming: 0 bases; J trimming: 8 bases; junction bases outside the gene matches: 16. Germline V gene data show CDR1 as MGHRA and CDR2 as YSYEKL. The CDR3 totals 18 residues.

The genes are TRBV6-6 and TRBJ1-2; 8 bases agree with TRBD1. From germline, CDR1 is MNHNY and CDR2 SVGAGI (reference sequence). The V gene end was trimmed by 7 bases and the J gene end by 4 bases; junction bases not matched to a gene: 8. CDR3 length: 14 amino acids. The CDR3 coding sequence is TGTGCCAGCACCCAGGGACAGGCGACCTATGGCTACACCTTC. It translates to CASTQGQATYGYTF.

V gene TRBV28 combines with J gene TRBJ1-4, with 8 bases lining up with TRBD1. The V gene end was trimmed by 5 bases and the J gene end by 1 base; junction bases not matched to a gene: 6. CDR3 length equals 16 residues. CDR1 and CDR2 (germline): MDHEN, SYDVKM. CDR3 amino acids: CASSSQTGVTNEKLFF. The CDR3 DNA reads TGTGCCAGCAGTAGCCAGACAGGGGTAACTAATGAAAAACTGTTTTTT.

The CDR3 spells CASSFTEEKLFF. DNA of the CDR3: TGTGCCAGCAGTTTTACAGAGGAAAAACTGTTTTTT. This rearrangement joins TRBV28 to TRBJ1-4, with no clear D. The CDR3 consists of 12 residues. The germline V and J ends were trimmed by 3 bases and 8 bases, with 7 bases remaining between them. Germline loops: CDR1 MDHEN, CDR2 SYDVKM.

The chain carries TRBV18 and TRBJ1-2; a possible D gene is TRBD1 (5 bases). The V gene's germline CDR1 is KGHSH and CDR2 LQKENI. The CDR3 totals 16 residues. V gave up 0 bases and J gave up 7 bases, with 18 bases separating them. CDR3 residues: CASSPPGRQIGGGYTF. The CDR3 DNA reads TGTGCCAGCTCACCACCAGGCAGGCAGATCGGGGGTGGCTACACCTTC.

The chain joins TRBV18 to TRBJ2-3; 8 nucleotides line up with TRBD2. Germline lookup yields CDR1 KGHSH and CDR2 LQKENI. The CDR3 has 15 amino acids. Unmatched junction bases numbered 10, after V lost 6 bases and J lost 5 bases. CDR3 nucleotides: TGTGCCAGCTCCCAGGCCCTAGCGGGTGTAGATACGCAGTATTTT. The encoded protein is CASSQALAGVDTQYF.

The J gene is TRBJ2-1, the V gene TRBV3-1 (or the pseudogene TRBV3-2); TRBD2 aligns across 10 bases. The CDR3 is made up of 16 amino acids. Germline CDR1 is LGHDT and CDR2 is YNNKEL (reference sequence). The trim removed 4 bases at V and 2 bases at J, leaving 5 bases unmatched. CDR3 nucleotide sequence: TGTGCCAGCAGCCTCGGACTAGCGGCCGCCTACAATGAGCAGTTCTTC. This encodes CASSLGLAAAYNEQFF.

The V gene is TRBV5-4, the J gene TRBJ2-2, with TRBD1 identical over 11 bases. The CDR3 is 18 amino acids. The V gene end was trimmed by 0 bases and the J gene end by 7 bases; junction bases not matched to a gene: 11. Germline loops: CDR1 SGHNT, CDR2 YYREEE (reference sequence). The CDR3: CASSLALGQGALGGELFF. The DNA of the CDR3 is TGTGCCAGCAGCTTGGCACTCGGACAGGGGGCGCTTGGCGGGGAGCTGTTTTTT.

The chain couples TRBV9 to TRBJ2-5; D is undetermined. The CDR3 covers 14 residues. CDR1 and CDR2 (germline): SGDLS, YYNGEE. Trimming shortened V by 4 bases and J by 5 bases, and 15 bases separated the two germline ends. CDR3 amino acids: CASSPQPRPETQYF. Here the CDR3 DNA reads TGTGCCAGCAGCCCCCAGCCCAGGCCGGAGACCCAGTACTTC.

This chain links TRBV6-5 with TRBJ1-2; D uncertain. CDR1 and CDR2 (germline): MNHEY, SVGAGI. Deletions cut 6 bases from V and 4 bases from J, with 12 bases between. This CDR3 is 13 amino acids long. CDR3 protein: CASRTGRSYGYTF. The CDR3 DNA sequence: TGTGCCAGCAGGACTGGCAGATCCTATGGCTACACCTTC.

The gene calls are TRBV11-2 and TRBJ2-7; TRBD2 matches at 7 bases. This CDR3 has 15 residues. Germline V lookup: CDR1 SGHAT, CDR2 FQNNGV. Germline trimming cut 2 bases from V and 0 bases from J; bases unmatched to any gene: 4. CDR3 protein: CASSLRSGSSYEQYF. CDR3 DNA: TGTGCCAGCAGCTTACGTAGCGGGTCCTCCTACGAGCAGTACTTC.